These 21 T cell receptor beta chains originate from one sample sequenced in a study of blood T cell repertoires in COVID-19. Clones were sequenced by immunoSEQ multiplex PCR, and TCRdb holds only the in-frame ones, with some missing. This table holds a few hundred thousand clones, about 83% found once. Source material: PBMCs or T cells enriched from blood (not recorded which). These receptors all stem from a woman aged 45 to 65 who had recovered from COVID-19.

The chain couples TRBV19 to TRBJ1-1, with D perhaps TRBD1 (5 bases). Trimming stripped 7 bases from V and 4 bases from J, with 16 bases between. The CDR3 totals 14 residues. Germline V lookup: CDR1 LNHDA, CDR2 SQIVND (reference sequence). The CDR3 sequence is CASNRGWDGTEAFF. CDR3 DNA: TGTGCCAGTAATAGGGGATGGGATGGCACTGAAGCTTTCTTT.

The J gene is TRBJ2-3, the V gene TRBV7-2; TRBD2 matches at 11 bases. Unmatched junction bases numbered 9, after V lost 5 bases and J lost 5 bases. Germline CDR1 reads SGHTA; CDR2 reads FQGNSA. This CDR3 contains 16 residues. The CDR3 sequence: CASSAVAGGLRDTQYF. CDR3 coding DNA: TGTGCCAGCAGCGCCGTAGCGGGGGGGCTGAGAGATACGCAGTATTTT. Using reference TRBV7-2 and TRBJ2-3 for the parts outside the CDR3, the full variable domain is GAGVSQSPSNKVTEKGKDVELRCDPISGHTALYWYRQSLGQGLEFLIYFQGNSAPDKSGLPSDRFSAERTGGSVSTLTIQRTQQEDSAVYLCASSAVAGGLRDTQYFGPGTRLTVL.

The chain recombines TRBV4-2 with TRBJ1-6; TRBD1 agrees at 10 bases. CDR1 and CDR2 (germline): LGHNA, YNFKEQ. After removal of 4 bases from V and 8 bases from J, the junction contained 5 bases not matched to a gene. CDR3 length: 15 residues. DNA of the CDR3: TGTGCCAGCAGCCCCGGGACAGGGGTTGATTCACCCCTCCACTTT. This translates into CASSPGTGVDSPLHF.

The J gene is TRBJ2-3, the V gene TRBV20-1; possible D gene TRBD2, 5 bases. This CDR3 region has 15 residues. Germline CDR1 is DFQATT and CDR2 is SNEGSKA (reference sequence). As DNA, the CDR3 is TGCAGCGGTAGTCCCGTTGAAGCGGGCACAGATACGCAGTATTTT. This gives the protein CSGSPVEAGTDTQYF.

The chain carries TRBV7-8 and TRBJ2-5, with a possible D match to TRBD1 (6 bases). This CDR3 region has 15 residues. CDR1 and CDR2 (germline): SGHVS, FQNEAQ. V was trimmed by 5 bases and J by 6 bases, leaving 19 bases between them. CDR3 bases: TGTGCCAGCAGCAGCGCCGGGACACCCAAGAAGACCCAGTACTTC. Amino acid sequence: CASSSAGTPKKTQYF.

CDR3 coding DNA: TGTGCCAGCAGCGTCATGACTAGCGGGGGAAACACAGATACGCAGTATTTT. It encodes CASSVMTSGGNTDTQYF. V usage is TRBV13 and J usage is TRBJ2-3, with 12 bases lining up with TRBD2. The CDR3 is made up of 17 amino acids. CDR1 PRHDT and CDR2 FYEKMQ come from the germline V gene (reference sequence). V shed 5 bases, J shed 2 bases, and the junction held 8 bases outside the gene matches.

This chain joins TRBV7-2 and TRBJ1-5; D is ambiguous. This CDR3 has 14 amino acids. The V gene lost 1 base and the J gene lost 0 bases, with 4 bases spanning the gap. CDR1 is SGHTA, CDR2 FQGNSA, per germline. CDR3 residues: CASSLDTSNQPQHF. The CDR3 region has the DNA TGTGCCAGCAGCTTAGACACTAGCAATCAGCCCCAGCATTTT.

This chain links TRBV5-1 with TRBJ2-7, with a weak D call TRBD2 (5 bases). CDR1 SGHRS and CDR2 YFSETQ come from the germline V gene. CDR3 length: 15 amino acids. Trimming cost V 4 bases and J 2 bases, with 16 bases left between them. The CDR3 DNA follows: TGCGCCAGCAGCCCCTACGGGGATCAAACCTACGAGCAGTACTTC. It is translated as CASSPYGDQTYEQYF.

The rearrangement links TRBV5-5 to TRBJ2-4; maybe TRBD1 (5 bases). This CDR3 has 13 residues. V lost 2 bases, J lost 8 bases, and 11 bases lay in between. Germline CDR1 and CDR2: SGHKS and YYEKEE (reference sequence). This CDR3 is CASSLGDFDIQYF. CDR3 DNA sequence: TGTGCCAGCAGCTTAGGGGATTTTGACATTCAGTACTTC.

The rearrangement links TRBV27 to TRBJ1-2; D not certain. Germline assignment: CDR1 MNHEY and CDR2 SMNVEV (reference sequence). V was pared by 3 bases and J by 5 bases, with 10 bases between. The CDR3 loop spans 13 amino acids. The CDR3 DNA is TGTGCCAGCAGTTTCTCGGCGGGGTATGGCTACACCTTC. As protein: CASSFSAGYGYTF.

The chain's CDR3 is CASSQRGQGMGGYTF. The CDR3 region has the DNA TGTGCCAGCAGCCAAAGGGGACAGGGGATGGGTGGCTACACCTTC. This chain joins TRBV3-1 (or the pseudogene TRBV3-2) and TRBJ1-2; the match to TRBD1 covers 10 bases. V lost 2 bases to trimming and J lost 7 bases; unmatched junction nucleotides: 7. Germline loops: CDR1 LGHDT, CDR2 YNNKEL (reference sequence). The CDR3 covers 15 residues.

The rearrangement joins TRBV14 to TRBJ2-5; perhaps TRBD2 as D (6 bases). Germline V gene data show CDR1 as SGHDN and CDR2 as FVKESK. Between the trimmed V and J ends, which lost 0 bases and 3 bases, there was a span of 14 bases. This CDR3 has 16 residues. The CDR3: CASSQDSGLQKETQYF. CDR3 DNA: TGTGCCAGCAGCCAAGATAGTGGACTACAGAAAGAGACCCAGTACTTC.

This rearrangement joins TRBV15 to TRBJ2-7, with TRBD2 matching over 7 bases. With 1 base clipped from V and 2 bases from J, the junction kept 8 bases outside the gene matches. CDR1 and CDR2 from the germline V gene are LNHNV and YYDKDF (reference sequence). This CDR3 spans 16 amino acids. The CDR3 DNA sequence: TGTGCCACCAGCAGAGGTATCACGGGAGGAACCTACGAGCAGTACTTC. Translating gives CATSRGITGGTYEQYF.

This chain uses TRBV5-4 with TRBJ2-7; the match to TRBD1 covers 7 bases. The CDR3 totals 12 residues. Germline lookup yields CDR1 SGHNT and CDR2 YYREEE (reference sequence). V lost 7 bases and J lost 2; bases outside the gene matches: 3. The CDR3, as DNA: TGTGCCAGCCGACAGGGTACCTACGAGCAGTACTTC. Protein: CASRQGTYEQYF.

This chain joins TRBV14 and TRBJ2-1; TRBD2 aligns across 8 bases. The ends lost 4 bases at V and 2 bases at J; junction bases unmatched: 4. The CDR3 runs to 15 residues. Germline CDR1 and CDR2: SGHDN and FVKESK. This chain's CDR3 is CASSPWRGAYNEQFF. CDR3 nucleotide sequence: TGTGCCAGCAGCCCATGGCGGGGGGCCTACAATGAGCAGTTCTTC.

The chain combines TRBV12-3 or TRBV12-4 with TRBJ2-7; maybe TRBD1 (7 bases). Trimming pared 8 bases from V and 5 bases from J, leaving 13 bases between. There are 12 residues in the CDR3. The CDR3 nucleotides read TGTGCCAGCCACCAGGGGGGCGACGAGCAGTACTTC. Amino acid sequence: CASHQGGDEQYF.

The CDR3 loop reads CASSISYYGYTF. For the CDR3, the DNA is TGTGCCAGTAGTATATCATACTATGGCTACACCTTC. The V and J genes are TRBV19 and TRBJ1-2; D not resolved. CDR3 length: 12 amino acids. V dropped 2 bases and J dropped 3 bases, with 4 bases sitting between them. From germline, CDR1 is LNHDA and CDR2 SQIVND (reference sequence).

V and J are TRBV7-2 and TRBJ1-5; D unresolved. This CDR3 has 14 amino acids. The V gene lost 6 bases and the J gene lost 0 bases, with 9 bases spanning the gap. Germline CDR1 SGHTA, CDR2 FQGNSA. The CDR3 region has the DNA TGTGCCAGCAGTTACATAAATAGCAATCAGCCCCAGCATTTT. Translating it yields CASSYINSNQPQHF.

V and J are TRBV6-5 and TRBJ2-5; a possible D gene is TRBD1 (5 bases). Per the germline V gene, CDR1 is MNHEY and CDR2 is SVGAGI. V gave up 6 bases and J gave up 5 bases, with 7 bases separating them. The CDR3 extends over 11 amino acids. Here the CDR3 DNA reads TGTGCCAGCAGGGGGCTGGAGACCCAGTACTTC. Amino acids: CASRGLETQYF.

This rearrangement joins TRBV19 to TRBJ1-2; D is uncertain. The V gene lost 10 bases and the J gene lost 4 bases, with 16 bases spanning the gap. Germline V gives CDR1 LNHDA, CDR2 SQIVND (reference sequence). CDR3 length equals 13 residues. The CDR3 DNA reads TGTGCCACATCGGCTGCCTCGGGCTATGGCTACACCTTC. Amino acids: CATSAASGYGYTF. Complete variable domain (other parts from reference TRBV19 and TRBJ1-2): DGGITQSPKYLFRKEGQNVTLSCEQNLNHDAMYWYRQDPGQGLRLIYYSQIVNDFQKGDIAEGYSVSREKKESFPLTVTSAQKNPTAFYLCATSAASGYGYTFGSGTRLTVV.

The chain employs TRBV6-5 and TRBJ1-1; tentative D call: TRBD1 (5 bases). The CDR3 consists of 14 residues. The V gene lost 3 bases and the J gene lost 6 bases, with 14 bases spanning the gap. Germline values: CDR1 MNHEY, CDR2 SVGAGI. CDR3 DNA sequence: TGTGCCAGCAGTTATCGGGGGTCGGGGGCTGAAGCTTTCTTT. The encoded protein is CASSYRGSGAEAFF.